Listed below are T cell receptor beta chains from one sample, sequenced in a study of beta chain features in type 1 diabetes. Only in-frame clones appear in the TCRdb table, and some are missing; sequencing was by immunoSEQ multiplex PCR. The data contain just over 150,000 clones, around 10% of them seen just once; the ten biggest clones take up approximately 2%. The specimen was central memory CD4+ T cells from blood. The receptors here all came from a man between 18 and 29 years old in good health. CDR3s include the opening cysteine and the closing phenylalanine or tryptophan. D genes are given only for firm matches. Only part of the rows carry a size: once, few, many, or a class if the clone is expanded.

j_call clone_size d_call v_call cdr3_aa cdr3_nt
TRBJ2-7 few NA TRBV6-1 CASSGRTYEQYF TGTGCCAGCAGCGGACGGACATACGAGCAGTACTTC
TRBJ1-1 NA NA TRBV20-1 CSAQGNTEAFF TGCAGTGCCCAGGGGAACACTGAAGCTTTCTTT
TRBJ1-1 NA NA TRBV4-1 CASSQDRGVNTEAFF TGCGCCAGCAGCCAAGATCGGGGTGTAAACACTGAAGCTTTCTTT
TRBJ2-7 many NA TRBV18 CASSADGAYEQYF TGTGCCAGCTCTGCAGACGGAGCCTACGAGCAGTACTTC
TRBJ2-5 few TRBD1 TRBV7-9 CASSLGRGLGETQYF TGTGCCAGCAGCTTAGGCAGGGGGCTAGGAGAGACCCAGTACTTC
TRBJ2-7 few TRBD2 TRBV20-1 CSGTSIYEQYF TGCAGTGGGACTAGCATCTACGAGCAGTACTTC
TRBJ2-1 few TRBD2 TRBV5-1 CASSPSGTSGRAGEQFF TGCGCCAGCAGCCCATCTGGGACTAGCGGGAGGGCCGGTGAGCAGTTCTTC
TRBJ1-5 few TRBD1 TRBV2 CASSVNRGSNQPQHF TGTGCCAGCAGTGTTAACAGGGGTAGCAATCAGCCCCAGCATTTT
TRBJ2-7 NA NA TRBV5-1 CASSLYAESYEQYF TGCGCCAGCAGCTTGTATGCAGAATCCTACGAGCAGTACTTC
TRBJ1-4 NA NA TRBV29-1 CSVGERAIQKLFF TGCAGCGTTGGAGAAAGGGCGATTCAAAAACTGTTTTTT
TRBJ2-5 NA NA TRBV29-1 CSLRVSETQYF TGCAGCCTCAGGGTGTCAGAGACCCAGTACTTC
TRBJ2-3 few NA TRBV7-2 CASSLIRAGDTQYF TGTGCCAGCAGCTTAATACGCGCGGGAGATACGCAGTATTTT
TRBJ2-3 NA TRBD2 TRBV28 CASRRGSNTDTQYF TGTGCCAGTCGACGCGGGAGTAACACAGATACGCAGTATTTT
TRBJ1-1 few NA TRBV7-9 CASSLGARDSTEAFF TGTGCCAGCAGCTTAGGGGCAAGAGACAGCACTGAAGCTTTCTTT
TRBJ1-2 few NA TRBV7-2 CASSLMKVGYTF TGTGCCAGCAGCTTAATGAAGGTTGGCTACACCTTC
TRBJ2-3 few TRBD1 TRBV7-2 CASSTGGRSTDTQYF TGTGCCAGCAGCACAGGGGGTAGGAGCACAGATACGCAGTATTTT
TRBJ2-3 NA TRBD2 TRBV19 CASGGGRGTQYF TGTGCCAGTGGTGGTGGGAGGGGTACGCAGTATTTT
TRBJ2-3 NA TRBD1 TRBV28 CASSLWTGGKDTQYF TGTGCCAGCAGTTTATGGACAGGGGGCAAGGATACGCAGTATTTT
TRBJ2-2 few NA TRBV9 CASSVEFSNTGELFF TGTGCCAGCAGCGTAGAATTCTCGAACACCGGGGAGCTGTTTTTT
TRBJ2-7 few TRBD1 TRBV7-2 CASSRTGEVREQYF TGTGCCAGCAGCCGGACAGGGGAGGTACGCGAGCAGTACTTC
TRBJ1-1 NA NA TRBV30 CAWKGNTEAFF TGTGCCTGGAAGGGGAACACTGAAGCTTTCTTT
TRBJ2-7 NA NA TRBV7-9 CASGRLVGLTNEQYF TGTGCCAGTGGGAGATTGGTGGGGCTTACCAACGAGCAGTACTTC
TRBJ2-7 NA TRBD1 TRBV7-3 CASSPGQGGPYEQYF TGTGCCAGCAGCCCGGGACAGGGAGGGCCCTACGAGCAGTACTTC
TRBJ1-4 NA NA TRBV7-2 CASSLAWTGPKLFF TGTGCCAGCAGCTTAGCTTGGACGGGCCCAAAACTGTTTTTT
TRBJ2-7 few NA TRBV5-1 CASSLEGSEQYF TGCGCCAGCAGCTTGGAAGGATCCGAGCAGTACTTC
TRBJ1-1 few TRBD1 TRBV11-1 CASGQVFGTEAFF TGTGCCAGCGGACAGGTTTTCGGCACTGAAGCTTTCTTT
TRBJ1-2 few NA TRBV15 CATSRITGVGYGYTF TGTGCCACCAGCAGAATTACTGGAGTCGGCTATGGCTACACCTTC
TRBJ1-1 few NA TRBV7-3 CASSGGRWNTEAFF TGTGCCAGCAGCGGGGGCAGGTGGAACACTGAAGCTTTCTTT
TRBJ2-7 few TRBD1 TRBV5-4 CASSARQGIYEQYF TGTGCCAGCAGCGCAAGACAGGGGATCTACGAGCAGTACTTC
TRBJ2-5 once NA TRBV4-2 CASSQTGSAETQYF TGTGCCAGCAGCCAAACAGGGTCAGCAGAGACCCAGTACTTC
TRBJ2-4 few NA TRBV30 CAWSVGAKNIQYF TGTGCCTGGAGTGTAGGGGCCAAAAACATTCAGTACTTC
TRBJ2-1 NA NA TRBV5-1 CASSLEARYNEQFF TGCGCCAGCAGCTTGGAGGCTAGGTACAATGAGCAGTTCTTC
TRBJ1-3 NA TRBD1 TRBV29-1 CSVYGTGSGNTIYF TGCAGCGTTTACGGGACAGGCTCTGGAAACACCATATATTTT
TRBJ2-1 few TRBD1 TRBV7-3 CASSFRQGLGNEQFF TGTGCCAGCAGCTTCAGACAGGGGCTAGGGAATGAGCAGTTCTTC
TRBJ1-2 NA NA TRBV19 CASSIVNYGYTF TGTGCCAGTAGTATAGTGAACTATGGCTACACCTTC
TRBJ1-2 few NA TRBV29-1 CSVQGTNYGYTF TGCAGCGTTCAAGGTACTAACTATGGCTACACCTTC
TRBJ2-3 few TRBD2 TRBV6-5 CASSYGTSGSTDTQYF TGTGCCAGCAGTTATGGGACTAGCGGGAGTACAGATACGCAGTATTTT
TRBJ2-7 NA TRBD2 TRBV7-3 CASSRTSGTYEQYF TGTGCCAGCAGCCGGACTAGCGGAACCTACGAGCAGTACTTC
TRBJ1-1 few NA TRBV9 CASSVGPQSRNTEAFF TGTGCCAGCAGCGTAGGGCCTCAATCCAGGAACACTGAAGCTTTCTTT
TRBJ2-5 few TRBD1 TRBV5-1 CASSYGQGFQETQYF TGCGCCAGCAGCTATGGACAGGGGTTTCAAGAGACCCAGTACTTC
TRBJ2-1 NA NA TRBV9 CASSVTGDNYNEQFF TGTGCCAGCAGCGTTACGGGCGATAACTACAATGAGCAGTTCTTC
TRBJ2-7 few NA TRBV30 CAWSPLSGGAFYEQYF TGTGCCTGGAGTCCGTTGTCGGGGGGCGCGTTCTACGAGCAGTACTTC
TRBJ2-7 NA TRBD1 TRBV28 CASSPLGQGAYEQYF TGTGCCAGCAGTCCCTTAGGACAGGGGGCCTACGAGCAGTACTTC
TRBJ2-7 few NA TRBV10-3 CAISEGSSYEQYF TGTGCCATCAGTGAAGGCAGCTCCTACGAGCAGTACTTC
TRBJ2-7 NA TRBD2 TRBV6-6 CASRGLAASYEQYF TGTGCCAGCAGGGGACTAGCAGCCTCCTACGAGCAGTACTTC
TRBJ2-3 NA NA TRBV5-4 CASSLSADTQYF TGTGCCAGCAGCTTGTCGGCAGATACGCAGTATTTT
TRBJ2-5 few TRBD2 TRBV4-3 CASSPGLAGPFDF TGCGCCAGCAGCCCGGGACTAGCGGGACCTTTCGACTTC
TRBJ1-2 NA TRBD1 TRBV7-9 CASSARTGGYGYTF TGTGCCAGCAGCGCCCGGACAGGGGGCTATGGCTACACCTTC
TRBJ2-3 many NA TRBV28 CASSSDRLYRTSTDTQYF TGTGCCAGCAGTTCCGATCGTCTCTATCGGACGAGCACAGATACGCAGTATTTT
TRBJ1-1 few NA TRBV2 CASPSDRNTEAFF TGTGCCAGCCCCTCTGACAGGAACACTGAAGCTTTCTTT
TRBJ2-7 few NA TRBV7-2 CASSLQQGPYEQYF TGTGCCAGCAGCCTGCAACAGGGTCCCTACGAGCAGTACTTC
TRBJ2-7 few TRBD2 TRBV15 CATSRESGRGEQYF TGTGCCACCAGCAGAGAAAGCGGGAGGGGCGAGCAGTACTTC
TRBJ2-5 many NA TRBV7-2 CASSSPPRGETQYF TGTGCCAGCAGCTCACCCCCGAGAGGGGAGACCCAGTACTTC
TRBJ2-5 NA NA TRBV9 CASSVDSGQETQYF TGTGCCAGCAGCGTAGATAGCGGACAAGAGACCCAGTACTTC
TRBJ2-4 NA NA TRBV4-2 CASSPGAKNIQYF TGTGCCAGCAGCCCTGGAGCCAAAAACATTCAGTACTTC